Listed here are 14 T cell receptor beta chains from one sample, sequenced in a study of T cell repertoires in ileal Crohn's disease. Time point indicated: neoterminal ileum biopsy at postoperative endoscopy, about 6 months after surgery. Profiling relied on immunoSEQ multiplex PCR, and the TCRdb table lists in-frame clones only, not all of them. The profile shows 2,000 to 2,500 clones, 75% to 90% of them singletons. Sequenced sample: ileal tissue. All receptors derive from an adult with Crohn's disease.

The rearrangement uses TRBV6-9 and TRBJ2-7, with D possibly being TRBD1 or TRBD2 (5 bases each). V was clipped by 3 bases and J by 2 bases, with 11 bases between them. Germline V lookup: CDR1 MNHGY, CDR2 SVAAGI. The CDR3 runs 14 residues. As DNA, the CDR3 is TGTGCCAGCAGTTACTCAGTGGGACCCTACGAGCAGTACTTC. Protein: CASSYSVGPYEQYF.

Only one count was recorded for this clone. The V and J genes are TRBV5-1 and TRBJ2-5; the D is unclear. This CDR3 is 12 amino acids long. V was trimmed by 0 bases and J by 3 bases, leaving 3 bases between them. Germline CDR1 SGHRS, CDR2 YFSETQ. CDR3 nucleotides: TGCGCCAGCAGCTTGGATAAAGAGACCCAGTACTTC. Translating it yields CASSLDKETQYF.

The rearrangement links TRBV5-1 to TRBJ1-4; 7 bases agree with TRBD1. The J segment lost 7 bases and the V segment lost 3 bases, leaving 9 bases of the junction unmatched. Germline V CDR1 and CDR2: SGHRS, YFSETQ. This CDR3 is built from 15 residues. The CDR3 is CASSYTAGQLEKLFF. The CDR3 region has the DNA TGCGCCAGCAGCTATACAGCGGGACAGCTTGAAAAACTGTTTTTT.

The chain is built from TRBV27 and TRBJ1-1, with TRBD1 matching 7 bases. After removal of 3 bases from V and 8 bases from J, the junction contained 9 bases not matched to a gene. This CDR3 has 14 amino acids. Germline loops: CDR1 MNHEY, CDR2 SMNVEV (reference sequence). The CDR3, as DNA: TGTGCCAGCAGTTTGAACCGGGACAGCGGAGAAGCTTTCTTT. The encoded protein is CASSLNRDSGEAFF.

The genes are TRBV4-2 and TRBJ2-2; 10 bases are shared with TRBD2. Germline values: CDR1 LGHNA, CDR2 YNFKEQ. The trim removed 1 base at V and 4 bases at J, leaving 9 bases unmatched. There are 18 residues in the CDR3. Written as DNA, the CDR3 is TGTGCCAGCAGCCAAGGCGGGGTAGCGGGGGGAAGCACCGGGGAGCTGTTTTTT. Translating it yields CASSQGGVAGGSTGELFF.

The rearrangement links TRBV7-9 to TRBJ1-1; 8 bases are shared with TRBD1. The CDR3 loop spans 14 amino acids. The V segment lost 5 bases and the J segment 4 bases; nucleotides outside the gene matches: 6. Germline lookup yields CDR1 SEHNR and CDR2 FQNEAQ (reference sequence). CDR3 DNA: TGTGCCAGCAGCCCACAGGGGGTAGTCACTGAAGCTTTCTTT. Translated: CASSPQGVVTEAFF.

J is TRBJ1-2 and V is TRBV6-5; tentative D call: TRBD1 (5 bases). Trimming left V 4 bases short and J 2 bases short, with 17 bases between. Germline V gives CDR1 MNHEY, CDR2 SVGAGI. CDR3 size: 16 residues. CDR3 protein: CASSLSGPWENYGYTF. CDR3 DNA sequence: TGTGCCAGCAGTTTGTCAGGGCCGTGGGAAAACTATGGCTACACCTTC.

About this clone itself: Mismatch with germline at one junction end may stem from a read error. CDR3 in amino acids: CASRLALGEGAKNIQYF. CDR3 sequence (DNA): TGTGCCAGCAGATTAGCCCTGGGGGAAGGGGCCAAAAACATTCAGTACTTC. The chain recombines TRBV11-2 with TRBJ2-4, with D perhaps TRBD1 or TRBD2 (5 bases each). CDR3 length: 17 amino acids. CDR1 is SGHAT and CDR2 is FQNNGV in the germline V gene.

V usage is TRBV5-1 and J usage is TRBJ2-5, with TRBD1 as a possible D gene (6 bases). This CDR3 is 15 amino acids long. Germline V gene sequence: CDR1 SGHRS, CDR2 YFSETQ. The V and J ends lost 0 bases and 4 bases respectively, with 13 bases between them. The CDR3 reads CASSLGAGDPETQYF. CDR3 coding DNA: TGCGCCAGCAGCTTGGGGGCAGGGGACCCAGAGACCCAGTACTTC.

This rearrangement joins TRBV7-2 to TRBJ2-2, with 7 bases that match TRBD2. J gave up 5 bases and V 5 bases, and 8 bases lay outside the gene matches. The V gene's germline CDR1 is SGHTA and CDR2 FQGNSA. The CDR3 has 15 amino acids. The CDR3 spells CASSPRGVGTGELFF. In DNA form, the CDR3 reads TGTGCCAGCAGCCCTCGGGGGGTGGGGACCGGGGAGCTGTTTTTT.

For the CDR3, the DNA is TGTGCCAGCAGTGAACGGACAGGTTCGGATCAGCCCCAGCATTTT. Protein product: CASSERTGSDQPQHF. J is TRBJ1-5 and V is TRBV2; 7 nucleotides agree with TRBD1. Germline loops: CDR1 SNHLY, CDR2 FYNNEI. Trimming cost V 2 bases and J 5 bases; bases outside gene matches: 6. This CDR3 region has 15 residues.

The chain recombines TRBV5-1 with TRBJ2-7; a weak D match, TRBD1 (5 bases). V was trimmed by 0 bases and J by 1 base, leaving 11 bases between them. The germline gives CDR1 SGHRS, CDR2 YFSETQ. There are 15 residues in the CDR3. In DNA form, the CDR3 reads TGCGCCAGCAGCTTGGGCTCAGGGATTTCCTACGAGCAGTACTTC. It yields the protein CASSLGSGISYEQYF.

The CDR3 DNA reads as TGTGCCAGCACCCCGAACGGAGACAGGTGGGGCTACGAGCAGTACTTC. Its translation is CASTPNGDRWGYEQYF. This chain links TRBV4-2 with TRBJ2-7, with a weak D call TRBD1 (6 bases). Germline values: CDR1 LGHNA, CDR2 YNFKEQ. V lost 7 bases and J lost 3, with 22 bases in between. CDR3 length: 16 amino acids.

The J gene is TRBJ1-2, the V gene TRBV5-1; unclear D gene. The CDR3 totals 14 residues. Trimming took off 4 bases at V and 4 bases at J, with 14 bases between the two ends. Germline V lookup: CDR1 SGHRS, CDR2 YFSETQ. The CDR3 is CASSPAGPGYGYTF. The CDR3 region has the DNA TGCGCCAGCAGCCCGGCCGGGCCAGGCTATGGCTACACCTTC.